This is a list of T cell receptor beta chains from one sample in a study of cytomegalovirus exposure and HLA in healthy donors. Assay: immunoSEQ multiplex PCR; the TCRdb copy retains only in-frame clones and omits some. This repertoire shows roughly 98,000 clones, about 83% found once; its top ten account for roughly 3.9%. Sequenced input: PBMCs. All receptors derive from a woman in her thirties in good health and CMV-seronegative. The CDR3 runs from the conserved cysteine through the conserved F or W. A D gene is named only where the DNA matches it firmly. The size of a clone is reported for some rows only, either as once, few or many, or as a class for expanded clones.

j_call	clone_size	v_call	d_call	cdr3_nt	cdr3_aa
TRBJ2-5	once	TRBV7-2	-	TGTGCCAGCAGCTTCCCCAGTGAGACCCAGTACTTC	CASSFPSETQYF
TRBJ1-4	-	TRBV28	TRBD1	TGTGCCAGCAGTTTAGACAGGGGGAAGTATGAAAAACTGTTTTTT	CASSLDRGKYEKLFF
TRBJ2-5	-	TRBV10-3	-	TGTGCCATCAGTAGACAAAAAGAGACCCAGTACTTC	CAISRQKETQYF
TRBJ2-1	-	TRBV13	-	TGTGCCAGCAGCTCGAAAACAGGGCCCGCGGGAGTGGGGGGCTACAATGAGCAGTTCTTC	CASSSKTGPAGVGGYNEQFF
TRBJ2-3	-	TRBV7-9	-	TGTGCCAGCAGCCCCCGGTTCGGAGCAAGCACAGATACGCAGTATTTT	CASSPRFGASTDTQYF
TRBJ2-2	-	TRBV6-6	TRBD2	TGTGCCAGCAGCAATCTCGGGGGGACCGGGGAGCTGTTTTTT	CASSNLGGTGELFF
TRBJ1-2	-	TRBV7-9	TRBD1	TGTGCCAGCAGCTGGGGGGACAGCGGCTATGGCTACACCTTC	CASSWGDSGYGYTF
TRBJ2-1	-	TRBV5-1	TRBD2	TGCGCCAGCAGCCCCTCCGGCGGGGGGAATGAGCAGTTCTTC	CASSPSGGGNEQFF
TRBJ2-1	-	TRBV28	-	TGTGCCAGCAGTTTTGGGGGGACGTCCTACAATGAGCAGTTCTTC	CASSFGGTSYNEQFF
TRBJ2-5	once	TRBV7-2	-	TGTGCCAGCAGCTTAGCGTACGGCCAAGAGACCCAGTACTTC	CASSLAYGQETQYF
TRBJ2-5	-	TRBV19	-	TGTGCCACTGCCCCAAACGGTTTCGGGACCCAGTACTTC	CATAPNGFGTQYF
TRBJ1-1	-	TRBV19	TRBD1	TGTGCCAGTACCCCACGGAGGCAGGGGGTCCCTGAAGCTTTCTTT	CASTPRRQGVPEAFF
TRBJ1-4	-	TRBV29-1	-	TGCAGCGTACAAGCAACTAATGAAAAACTGTTTTTT	CSVQATNEKLFF
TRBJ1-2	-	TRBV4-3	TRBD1	TGCGCCAGCACCGTATGGACAGGGGGGAGAGGCTACACCTTC	CASTVWTGGRGYTF
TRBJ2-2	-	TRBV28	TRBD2	TGTGCCAGCAGTTCATTTGGAGGACTAGCGGGAGGGACCCGGGAGCTGTTTTTT	CASSSFGGLAGGTRELFF
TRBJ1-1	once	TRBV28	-	TGTGCCACCAGCGGGAACACTGAAGCTTTCTTT	CATSGNTEAFF
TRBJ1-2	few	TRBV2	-	TGTGCCAGCTTCATCAGGGCGGTAACGAACTATGGCTACACCTTC	CASFIRAVTNYGYTF
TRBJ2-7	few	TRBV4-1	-	TGCGCCAGCAGTCGAAATCCGGCCTACGAGCAGTACTTC	CASSRNPAYEQYF
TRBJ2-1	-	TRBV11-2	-	TGTGCCAGCAGCCCTAGACAGTACAATGAGCAGTTCTTC	CASSPRQYNEQFF
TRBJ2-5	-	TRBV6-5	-	TGTGCCAGCAGTCGGGATCTACAAGAGACCCAGTACTTC	CASSRDLQETQYF
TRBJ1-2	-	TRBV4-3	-	TGCGCCAGCAGCCAAGAGGGTCTAGGGAGTAACTATGGCTACACCTTC	CASSQEGLGSNYGYTF
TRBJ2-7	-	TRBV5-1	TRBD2	TGCGCCAGCAGCGTGACTAGCGGGAGGGCCAGGGGGTCCTACGAGCAGTACTTC	CASSVTSGRARGSYEQYF
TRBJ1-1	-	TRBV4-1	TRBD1	TGCGCCAGCAGCCCGTGGACAGGCCTAGGAGCTGAAGCTTTCTTT	CASSPWTGLGAEAFF
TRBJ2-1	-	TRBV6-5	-	TGTGCCAGCAGAAGCGGTTCCAGAACGCTCTTC	CASRSGSRTLF
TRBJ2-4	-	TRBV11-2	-	TGTGCCAGCAGCCTAGGAGGCATTCAGTACTTC	CASSLGGIQYF
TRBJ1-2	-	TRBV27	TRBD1	TGTGCCAGCAGTCTGACAGGGGCTAACTATGGCTACACCTTC	CASSLTGANYGYTF
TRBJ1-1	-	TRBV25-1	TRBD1	TGTGCCAGCAGTAAGACAGGGCTGAACACTGAAGCTTTCTTT	CASSKTGLNTEAFF
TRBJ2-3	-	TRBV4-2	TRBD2	TGTGCCAGCAGCCAAGATCCCGGGACTAGTTCAGATACGCAGTATTTT	CASSQDPGTSSDTQYF
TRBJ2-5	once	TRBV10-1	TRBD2	TGCGCCAGCAGTGACAAAAGGGGCACGACTAGCGGGAGGGCTGGAATCCCCCCAGAGACCCAGTACTTC	CASSDKRGTTSGRAGIPPETQYF